This TCR beta chain appears in the sequencing data of a study of identical twins. As for this clonotype: Its antigen is still unknown.

From the 5' RACE reads, TCRdb called clonotypes with MiXCR, one entry per CDR3 protein. The sample yields around 530,000 distinct CDR3 sequences, approximately 14% seen once. Study results and caveats: The conclusions drew on cross-sectional statistical analysis instead of tracking the same donors. Fewer insertions were carried by abundant cord blood beta clonotypes, but none was seen in memory repertoires.

Healthy Caucasians, and only they, were the donors. Another study also made use of these data, one on yellow fever vaccine responses in identical twins. That paper states: Reportedly, twins' vaccine T cell responses looked partly convergent and partly personalized.

This receptor was taken from a woman aged 18-29 years in good health. Input material: CD4+ T cells sorted from blood.

The CDR3 nucleotides are TGTGCCAGCAGCTTAGGAGGTAGTAGCAAAGGCTACGAGCAGTACTTC. Translated: CASSLGGSSKGYEQYF. The chain couples TRBV13 to TRBJ2-7; D call uncertain. V dropped 0 bases and J dropped 3 bases, with 15 bases sitting between them. The germline V gene has CDR1 PRHDT and CDR2 FYEKMQ (reference sequence). This CDR3 is built from 16 residues.